This TCR beta chain was sequenced for a study of control samples from healthy donors and cancer patients. The CDR3 covers 16 residues. Germline V gene data show CDR1 as SEHNR and CDR2 as FQNEAQ (reference sequence). Trimming stripped 4 bases from V and 0 bases from J, with 13 bases between. Clones were read by immunoSEQ multiplex PCR, and TCRdb kept only the in-frame ones, dropping some. The sample yields roughly 130,000 clones, roughly 90% seen once. Sequenced sample: blood. The chain recombines TRBV7-9 with TRBJ1-3; D unclear. This TCR was recovered from a man aged 45-60 years in good health. The CDR3 protein is CASSSRELSSGNTIYF. In DNA, the CDR3 is TGTGCCAGCAGCTCTCGTGAATTAAGCTCTGGAAACACCATATATTTT.